This entry concerns a single T cell receptor (beta chain). V shed 4 bases and J shed 7 bases, with 17 bases lying between them. Germline lookup yields CDR1 SGHRS and CDR2 YFSETQ. This CDR3 has 15 residues. The source of the sample is a study of control samples from healthy donors and cancer patients. The method was immunoSEQ multiplex PCR; TCRdb's version includes in-frame clones alone and lacks a portion of them. This table has about 130,000 clones, about 94% appearing once. This rearrangement joins TRBV5-1 to TRBJ1-4; D remains unclear. Sequencing input: blood. The TCR originated in a man aged 25-40 years in good health. CDR3 coding DNA: TGCGCCAGCAGCCAGGATGCAGGACTTGGTGAAAAACTGTTTTTT. Protein product: CASSQDAGLGEKLFF.